This T cell receptor beta chain was obtained from a study of Ad26.COV2.S vaccination and SARS-CoV-2 variants. Method: immunoSEQ multiplex PCR; TCRdb's copy keeps in-frame clones and lacks some. Among hundreds of thousands of clones, around 90% were seen once, and the ten largest hold 9% to 15%. V lost 5 bases and J lost 4, with 14 bases in between. CDR3 length: 15 amino acids. Germline V gives CDR1 MDHEN, CDR2 SYDVKM. As to treatment: 19 received Ad26.COV2.S at low or high dose, single or two shots; about 5 received placebo; per-sample allocation not given. The investigators took samples on day 63 after the first vaccine or placebo injection.

The J gene is TRBJ2-2, the V gene TRBV28, with D perhaps TRBD1 or TRBD2 (5 bases each). This TCR was recovered from a person between 18 and 59 years old who received the Ad26.COV2.S COVID-19 vaccine or a placebo. The sample in question was peripheral blood, obtained in a trial of Ad26.COV2.S vaccine versus placebo. The DNA of the CDR3 is TGTGCCAGCAGTCCGTGGGGGACGACCACCGGGGAGCTGTTTTTT. Protein sequence: CASSPWGTTTGELFF.